This TCR beta chain comes out of a study of T cells in Graves' hyperthyroidism and ophthalmopathy. RNA transcripts gave rise to amplified TCR beta CDR3 regions. First-round RT-PCR of the TCR CDR3 relied on the HTBI primer set. TCRdb redid the calling of the multiplex PCR reads with MiXCR, one entry per CDR3 protein. This sample has over 450,000 distinct CDR3 sequences; approximately 15% occur once, and the top ten carry 17%. The sequencing input was blood. The TCR was taken from a woman between 18 and 29 years old with Graves' hyperthyroidism.

DNA of the CDR3: TGTGCCAGTAGTATTTCGGGACAGACAAATCAGCCCCAGCATTTT. Translating gives CASSISGQTNQPQHF. The chain recombines TRBV19 with TRBJ1-5, with TRBD1 identical over 7 bases. This CDR3 comprises 15 residues. The germline V gene encodes CDR1 LNHDA and CDR2 SQIVND (reference sequence). J gave up 4 bases and V 3 bases, and 6 bases lay outside the gene matches.